This T cell receptor (beta chain) was profiled in a study of identical twins. Template switching added a universal primer binding site, and final cDNA carried unique molecular identifiers. TCRdb fed the 5' RACE reads into MiXCR, producing one record per CDR3 protein. The top ten hold around 0.98% of the sample, which has about 700,000 distinct CDR3 sequences, around 8.3% seen once. On this clonotype: Its target is not known.

Germline V lookup: CDR1 LGHNA, CDR2 YSLEER. This CDR3 spans 15 amino acids. The V gene lost 1 base and the J gene lost 7 bases, with 15 bases spanning the gap. Each donor (without exception) was a healthy Caucasian. Broader study findings: Abundant beta clonotypes from cord blood bore fewer insertions; memory repertoires lacked this pattern. Out-of-frame TCR alpha sharing in monozygotic twins exceeded recombination model predictions.

In addition, the sample was reused for a study of yellow fever vaccine responses in identical twins.

The V and J genes are TRBV4-3 and TRBJ2-3; D may be TRBD1 (5 bases). The receptor was isolated from a woman younger than 30 in good health. The sequenced material came from PBMCs. The DNA for the CDR3 is TGCGCCAGCAGCCAAGTCCCTAGTGGGGCAAATACGCAGTATTTT. This codes for CASSQVPSGANTQYF.